Sequencing of this T cell receptor beta chain was carried out in a study of T-cell memory formation after mild COVID-19. This clonotype was detected many times. 5'RACE with constant-segment primers yielded barcoded, UMI-tagged TCR alpha and TCR beta cDNA libraries. TCRdb re-called the 5' RACE reads with MiXCR, one entry per CDR3 protein. The repertoire holds a few hundred thousand distinct CDR3 sequences, with roughly 16% as singletons. The germline V gene has CDR1 SGHTA and CDR2 FQGTGA. V dropped 2 bases and J dropped 2 bases, with 8 bases sitting between them. The CDR3 consists of 14 residues. The rearrangement links TRBV7-3 to TRBJ2-3; either TRBD1 or TRBD2 may fit D (5 bases each). The sequence was collected from a man aged 18 to 29 who had mild COVID-19 (a few samples of this study predate the infection). Cell type and time point are not known. The sample comprised PBMCs or a T cell subset sorted from them (not recorded which). The CDR3 sequence is CASSLGDDTDTQYF. CDR3 in DNA: TGTGCCAGCAGCTTAGGGGACGACACAGATACGCAGTATTTT.